This T cell receptor beta chain was sequenced in a study of persistence of HIV-infected CD4 T cells. From germline, CDR1 is SGHTA and CDR2 FQGNSA. CDR3 size: 13 residues. The immunoSEQ assay was version 4, run in survey mode. Measured with immunoSEQ multiplex PCR; TCRdb has only the in-frame clones, and not every one. The sample shows approximately 30,000 clones, about 81% of them seen only once. Cells were stimulated with CMV-infected fibroblast lysates at roughly 10 ug/mL. Memory cells lacking CD40L and CD69 with high CD45RO were sorted. On this clone itself: What it binds is unknown. At one of its ends the junction is not consistent with the germline gene, which may arise from a read error.

The rearrangement links TRBV7-2 to TRBJ1-1; 7 positions match TRBD1. This receptor was obtained from an adult woman with HIV who was CMV-seropositive. The sequenced sample was CD4+ T cells sorted from PBMCs after approximately 19-hour stimulation, obtained from a patient who received antiretroviral therapy. The CDR3 DNA sequence: TGTGCCAGCAGCTGGGGGACAGCTCGAGTTGGAGTGTTT. This gives the protein CASSWGTARVGVF.